This T cell receptor (beta chain) was recovered during a study of blood T cell repertoires in COVID-19. On the study more broadly: From T cells, B-cell-depleted T cells, or PBMCs came the material, which was cDNA or gDNA.

Trimming at V came to 5 bases and at J to 0 bases, leaving 6 bases not matched to a gene. Per the germline V gene, CDR1 is SGHAT and CDR2 is FQNNGV. The CDR3 is made up of 15 amino acids. The assay was immunoSEQ multiplex PCR, and TCRdb's table has in-frame clones only and misses some. The sample has about 98,000 clones; around nine tenths are singletons. The clonotype originates from a man aged 45-60 years with acute or convalescent COVID-19. Sequenced material: peripheral blood. The rearrangement uses TRBV11-2 and TRBJ1-1; TRBD1 aligns across 7 bases. CDR3 nucleotides: TGTGCCAGCAGCCCTTTCGGGACAGTGAACACTGAAGCTTTCTTT. Translating it yields CASSPFGTVNTEAFF.